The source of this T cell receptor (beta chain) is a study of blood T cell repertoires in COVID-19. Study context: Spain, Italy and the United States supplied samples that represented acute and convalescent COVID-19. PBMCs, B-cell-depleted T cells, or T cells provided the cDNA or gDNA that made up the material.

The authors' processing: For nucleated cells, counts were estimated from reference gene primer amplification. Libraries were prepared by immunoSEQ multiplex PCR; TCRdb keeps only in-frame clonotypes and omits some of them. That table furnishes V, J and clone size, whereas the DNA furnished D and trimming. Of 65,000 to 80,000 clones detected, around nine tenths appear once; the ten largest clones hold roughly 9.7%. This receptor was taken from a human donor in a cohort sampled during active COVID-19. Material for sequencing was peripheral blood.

The CDR3 sequence: CASSLDRALGSLFF. CDR3 bases: TGTGCCAGCAGTTTGGACAGGGCCCTAGGCAGCCTGTTTTTT. This rearrangement joins TRBV27 to TRBJ1-4; TRBD1 agrees at 8 bases. The junction had 11 bases not matched to a gene; V was cut back by 3 bases and J by 14 bases. The CDR3 has 14 residues. Germline V CDR1 and CDR2: MNHEY, SMNVEV (reference sequence).